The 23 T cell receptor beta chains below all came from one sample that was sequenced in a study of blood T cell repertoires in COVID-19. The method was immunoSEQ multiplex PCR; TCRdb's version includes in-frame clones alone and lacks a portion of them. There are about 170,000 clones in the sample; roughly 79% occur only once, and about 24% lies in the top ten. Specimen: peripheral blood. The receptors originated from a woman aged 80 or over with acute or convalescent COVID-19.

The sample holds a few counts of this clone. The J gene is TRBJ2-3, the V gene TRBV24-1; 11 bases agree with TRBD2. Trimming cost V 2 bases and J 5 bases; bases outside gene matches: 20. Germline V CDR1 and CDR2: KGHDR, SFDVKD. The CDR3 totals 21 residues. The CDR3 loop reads CATSDSREVAGGPEILDTQYF. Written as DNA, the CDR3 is TGTGCCACCAGTGATTCCCGGGAGGTAGCGGGAGGGCCGGAAATATTAGATACGCAGTATTTT.

CDR3 amino acids: CASSLEQGGGNTIYF. In DNA, the CDR3 is TGTGCCAGCAGCTTAGAACAGGGGGGAGGAAACACCATATATTTT. The chain links TRBV7-2 to TRBJ1-3; TRBD1 matches 8 bases. The germline V gene has CDR1 SGHTA and CDR2 FQGNSA. The CDR3 has 15 residues. Trimming took 1 base from V and 4 from J; bases not matched to a gene: 3.

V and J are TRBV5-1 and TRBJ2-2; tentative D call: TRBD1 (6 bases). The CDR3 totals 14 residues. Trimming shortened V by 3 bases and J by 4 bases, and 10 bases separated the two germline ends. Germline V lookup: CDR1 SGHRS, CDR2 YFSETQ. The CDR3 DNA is TGCGCCAGCAGCTGGCAGGGGTTCACCGGGGAGCTGTTTTTT. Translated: CASSWQGFTGELFF.

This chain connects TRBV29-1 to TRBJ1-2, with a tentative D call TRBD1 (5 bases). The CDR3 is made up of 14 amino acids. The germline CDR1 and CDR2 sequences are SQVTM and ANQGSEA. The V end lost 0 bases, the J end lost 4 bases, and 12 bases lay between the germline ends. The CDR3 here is CSVEDRGVGYGYTF. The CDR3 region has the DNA TGCAGCGTTGAAGATCGGGGGGTTGGCTATGGCTACACCTTC.

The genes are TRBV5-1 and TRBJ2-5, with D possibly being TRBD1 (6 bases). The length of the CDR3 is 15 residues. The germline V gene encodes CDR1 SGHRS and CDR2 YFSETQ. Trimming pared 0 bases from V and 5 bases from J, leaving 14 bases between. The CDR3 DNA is TGCGCCAGCAGCTTGGTGTCAGGGGATGGCGAGACCCAGTACTTC. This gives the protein CASSLVSGDGETQYF.

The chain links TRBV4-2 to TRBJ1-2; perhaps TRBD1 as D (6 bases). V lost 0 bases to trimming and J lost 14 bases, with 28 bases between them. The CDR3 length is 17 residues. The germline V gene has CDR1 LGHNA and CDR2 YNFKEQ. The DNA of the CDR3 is TGTGCCAGCAGCCAAGATAATTCGGGACAACTCGAGTTGAGGGTGACCTTC. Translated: CASSQDNSGQLELRVTF.

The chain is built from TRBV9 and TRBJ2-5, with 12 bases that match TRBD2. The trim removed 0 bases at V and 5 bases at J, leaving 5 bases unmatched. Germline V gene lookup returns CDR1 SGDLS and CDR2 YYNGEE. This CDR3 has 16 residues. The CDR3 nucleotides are TGTGCCAGCAGCGTAGGAGCTAGCGGGAGGGTTGAGACCCAGTACTTC. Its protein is CASSVGASGRVETQYF. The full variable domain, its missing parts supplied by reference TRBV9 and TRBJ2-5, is DSGVTQTPKHLITATGQRVTLRCSPRSGDLSVYWYQQSLDQGLQFLIQYYNGEERAKGNILERFSAQQFPDLHSELNLSSLELGDSALYFCASSVGASGRVETQYFGPGTRLLVL.

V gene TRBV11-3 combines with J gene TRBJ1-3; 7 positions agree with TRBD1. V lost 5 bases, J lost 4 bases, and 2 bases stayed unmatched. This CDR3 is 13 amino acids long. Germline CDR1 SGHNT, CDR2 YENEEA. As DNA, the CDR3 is TGTGCCAGCAGCCCGACAGGGGGAAACACCATATATTTT. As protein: CASSPTGGNTIYF.

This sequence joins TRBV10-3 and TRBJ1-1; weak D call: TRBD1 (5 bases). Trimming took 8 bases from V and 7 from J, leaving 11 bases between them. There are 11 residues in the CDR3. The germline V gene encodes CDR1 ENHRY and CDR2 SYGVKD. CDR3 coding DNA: TGTGCCATCGGGGGGGAGCTTGAAGCTTTCTTT. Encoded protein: CAIGGELEAFF.

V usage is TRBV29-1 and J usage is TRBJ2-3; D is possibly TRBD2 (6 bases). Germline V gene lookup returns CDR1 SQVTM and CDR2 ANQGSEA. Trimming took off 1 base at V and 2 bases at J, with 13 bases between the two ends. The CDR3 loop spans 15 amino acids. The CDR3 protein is CSVEGGGGNTDTQYF. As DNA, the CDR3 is TGCAGCGTTGAAGGGGGAGGCGGGAACACAGATACGCAGTATTTT.

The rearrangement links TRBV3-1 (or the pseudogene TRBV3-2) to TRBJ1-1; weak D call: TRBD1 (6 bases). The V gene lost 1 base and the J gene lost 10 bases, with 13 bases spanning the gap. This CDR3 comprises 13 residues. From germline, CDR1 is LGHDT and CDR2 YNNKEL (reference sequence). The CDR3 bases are TGTGCCAGCAGCCAAGTGGGGGGGGCGATAGCTTTCTTT. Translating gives CASSQVGGAIAFF.

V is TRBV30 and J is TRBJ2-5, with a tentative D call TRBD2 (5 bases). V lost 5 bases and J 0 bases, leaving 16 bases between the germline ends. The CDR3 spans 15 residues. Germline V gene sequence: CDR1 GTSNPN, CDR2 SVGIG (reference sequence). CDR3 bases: TGTGCCTGGGGTGCCTTCTCTAGCTACCAAGAGACCCAGTACTTC. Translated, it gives CAWGAFSSYQETQYF.

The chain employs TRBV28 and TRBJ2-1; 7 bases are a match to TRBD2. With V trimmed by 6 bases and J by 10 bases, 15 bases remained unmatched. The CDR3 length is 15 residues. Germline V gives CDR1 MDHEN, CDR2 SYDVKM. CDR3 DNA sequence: TGTGCCAGCAGCGCGACACTCACTAGCGTCCGAGAGCAGTTCTTC. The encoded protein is CASSATLTSVREQFF.

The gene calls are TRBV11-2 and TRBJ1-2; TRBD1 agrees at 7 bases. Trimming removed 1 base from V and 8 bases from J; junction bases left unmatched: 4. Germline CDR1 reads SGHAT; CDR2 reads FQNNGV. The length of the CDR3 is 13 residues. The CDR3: CASSLGQGGGYTF. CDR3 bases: TGTGCCAGCAGCTTAGGCCAGGGGGGCGGCTACACCTTC.

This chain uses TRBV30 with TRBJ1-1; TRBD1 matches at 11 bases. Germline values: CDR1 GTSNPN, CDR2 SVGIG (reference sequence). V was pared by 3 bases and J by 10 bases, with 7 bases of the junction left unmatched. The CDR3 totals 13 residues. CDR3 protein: CAWSQDRGRLAFF. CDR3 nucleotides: TGTGCCTGGAGCCAGGACAGGGGGCGGTTAGCTTTCTTT.

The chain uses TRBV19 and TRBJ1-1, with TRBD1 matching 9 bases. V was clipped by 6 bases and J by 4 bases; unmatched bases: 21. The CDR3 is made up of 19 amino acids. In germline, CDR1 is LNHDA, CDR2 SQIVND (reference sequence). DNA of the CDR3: TGTGCCAGTAGCATATACAACCCTCGGACAGGGGCCAGGGGCACTGAAGCTTTCTTT. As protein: CASSIYNPRTGARGTEAFF. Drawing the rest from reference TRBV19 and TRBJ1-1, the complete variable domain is DGGITQSPKYLFRKEGQNVTLSCEQNLNHDAMYWYRQDPGQGLRLIYYSQIVNDFQKGDIAEGYSVSREKKESFPLTVTSAQKNPTAFYLCASSIYNPRTGARGTEAFFGQGTRLTVV.

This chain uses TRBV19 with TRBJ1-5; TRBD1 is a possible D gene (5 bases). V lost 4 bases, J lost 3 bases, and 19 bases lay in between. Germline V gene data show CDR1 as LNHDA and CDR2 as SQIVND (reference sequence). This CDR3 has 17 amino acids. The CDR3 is CASSSLETASFNQPQHF. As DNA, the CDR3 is TGTGCCAGTAGTAGCTTGGAGACAGCGAGCTTCAATCAGCCCCAGCATTTT. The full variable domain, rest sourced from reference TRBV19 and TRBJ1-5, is DGGITQSPKYLFRKEGQNVTLSCEQNLNHDAMYWYRQDPGQGLRLIYYSQIVNDFQKGDIAEGYSVSREKKESFPLTVTSAQKNPTAFYLCASSSLETASFNQPQHFGDGTRLSIL.

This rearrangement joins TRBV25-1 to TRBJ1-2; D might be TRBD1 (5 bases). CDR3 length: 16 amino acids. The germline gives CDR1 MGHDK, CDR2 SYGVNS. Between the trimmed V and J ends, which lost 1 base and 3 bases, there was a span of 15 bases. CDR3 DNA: TGTGCCAGCAGTGAATCGTTTGGGGCGGGAGACTATGGCTACACCTTC. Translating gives CASSESFGAGDYGYTF.

This chain's CDR3 is CVSGEKLFF. CDR3 nucleotide sequence: TGTGTCTCCGGGGAAAAACTGTTTTTT. The V and J genes are TRBV7-9 and TRBJ1-4; D unresolved. The CDR3 has 9 amino acids. Germline V gene lookup returns CDR1 SEHNR and CDR2 FQNEAQ (reference sequence). Full variable domain (remainder filled in from reference TRBV7-9 and TRBJ1-4): DTGVSQNPRHKITKRGQNVTFRCDPISEHNRLYWYRQTLGQGPEFLTYFQNEAQLEKSRLLSDRFSAERPKGSFSTLEIQRTEQGDSAMYLCVSGEKLFFGSGTQLSVL.

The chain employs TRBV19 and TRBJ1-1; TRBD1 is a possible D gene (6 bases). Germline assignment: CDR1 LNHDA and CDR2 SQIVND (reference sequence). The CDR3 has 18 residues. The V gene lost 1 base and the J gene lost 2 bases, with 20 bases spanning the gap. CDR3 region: CASSIVSPQDSFNTEAFF. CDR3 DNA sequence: TGTGCCAGTAGTATAGTGTCCCCCCAGGACAGCTTTAACACTGAAGCTTTCTTT.

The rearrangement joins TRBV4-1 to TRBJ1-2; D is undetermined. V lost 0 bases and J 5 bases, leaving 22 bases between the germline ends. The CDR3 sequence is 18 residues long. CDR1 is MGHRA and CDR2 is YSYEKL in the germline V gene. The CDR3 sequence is CASSQESPHGSGIYGYTF. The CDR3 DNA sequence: TGCGCCAGCAGCCAAGAGTCTCCCCACGGCAGCGGAATATATGGCTACACCTTC.

The chain's CDR3 is CASSLRSLLQRPNYGYTF. For the CDR3, the DNA is TGTGCCAGCAGTTTACGATCCCTCCTTCAGCGGCCTAACTATGGCTACACCTTC. This chain links TRBV27 with TRBJ1-2; D gene uncertain. Germline values: CDR1 MNHEY, CDR2 SMNVEV (reference sequence). V was pared by 2 bases and J by 0 bases, with 19 bases between. This CDR3 is built from 18 residues.

In DNA, the CDR3 is TGCGCCAGCAGCTTAGGGCAGGGGTTCGGCGAGCAGTACTTC. Protein product: CASSLGQGFGEQYF. The chain has TRBV5-1 and TRBJ2-7; TRBD1 might be the D (6 bases). V shed 2 bases and J shed 6 bases, with 15 bases lying between them. The CDR3 consists of 14 residues. Germline V gives CDR1 SGHRS, CDR2 YFSETQ.